These 18 T cell receptor beta chains originate from one sample sequenced in a study of cytomegalovirus exposure and HLA in healthy donors. Primers for the PCR totalled 60 Vbeta and 13 Jbeta. This table comes from immunoSEQ multiplex PCR, and its TCRdb copy is limited to in-frame clones, with some not included. The sample has about 110,000 clones; less than 80% are singletons. The sequenced sample consisted of PBMCs. These receptors came from a man aged 25 to 45 in good health and CMV-seronegative.

The sample holds a few counts of this clone. The chain carries TRBV25-1 and TRBJ2-7; TRBD2 agrees at 9 bases. This CDR3 has 15 amino acids. Germline V CDR1 and CDR2: MGHDK, SYGVNS. V lost 1 base and J lost 5; bases outside the gene matches: 6. The CDR3, as DNA: TGTGCCAGCAGTGAATTGGGCGGGAGGGATGACGAGCAGTACTTC. Its protein product is CASSELGGRDDEQYF.

The V and J genes are TRBV28 and TRBJ2-6; D gene unclear. Germline CDR1 reads MDHEN; CDR2 reads SYDVKM. The CDR3 has 18 amino acids. V was trimmed by 5 bases and J by 3 bases, leaving 20 bases between them. This CDR3 reads CASSPLTMAFDGANVLTF. CDR3 DNA: TGTGCCAGCAGTCCCTTGACAATGGCGTTCGATGGGGCCAACGTCCTGACTTTC. The complete variable domain, with remaining parts taken from reference TRBV28 and TRBJ2-6, reads DVKVTQSSRYLVKRTGEKVFLECVQDMDHENMFWYRQDPGLGLRLIYFSYDVKMKEKGDIPEGYSVSREKKERFSLILESASTNQTSMYLCASSPLTMAFDGANVLTFGAGSRLTVL.

This clone was seen only a few times. The rearrangement uses TRBV10-3 and TRBJ1-1; D unresolved. V lost 3 bases and J 6 bases, leaving 17 bases between the germline ends. The length of the CDR3 is 15 residues. In germline, CDR1 is ENHRY, CDR2 SYGVKD. The CDR3 DNA reads as TGTGCCATCAGTGATCCAGTCGGGAGTTGGCCTGAAGCTTTCTTT. It translates to CAISDPVGSWPEAFF.

The chain couples TRBV2 to TRBJ1-1; 8 bases are shared with TRBD1. The CDR3 contains 14 residues. Trimming cost V 0 bases and J 5 bases; bases outside gene matches: 2. CDR1 and CDR2 from the germline V gene are SNHLY and FYNNEI. CDR3 DNA: TGTGCCAGCAGTGAAGCCCGACAGGGGACTGAAGCTTTCTTT. It is translated as CASSEARQGTEAFF. The full variable domain, its missing parts supplied by reference TRBV2 and TRBJ1-1, is EPEVTQTPSHQVTQMGQEVILRCVPISNHLYFYWYRQILGQKVEFLVSFYNNEISEKSEIFDDQFSVERPDGSNFTLKIRSTKLEDSAMYFCASSEARQGTEAFFGQGTRLTVV.

The chain employs TRBV5-6 and TRBJ2-1, with D perhaps matching TRBD2 (6 bases). The CDR3 runs to 14 residues. V was trimmed by 4 bases and J by 8 bases, leaving 16 bases between them. Germline lookup yields CDR1 SGHDT and CDR2 YYEEEE. DNA of the CDR3: TGTGCCAGCAGCCGGGACTTCGTAGTGCATGAGCAGTTCTTC. Its translation: CASSRDFVVHEQFF.

This clone is a singleton in its sample. This chain joins TRBV30 and TRBJ2-2, with 7 bases that match TRBD2. The CDR3 sequence is 15 residues long. The V gene end was trimmed by 4 bases and the J gene end by 4 bases; junction bases not matched to a gene: 9. Germline-derived CDR1 and CDR2 are GTSNPN and SVGIG (reference sequence). CDR3 residues: CAWNGGRAVTGELFF. The CDR3 coding sequence is TGTGCCTGGAATGGGGGGAGGGCCGTCACCGGGGAGCTGTTTTTT.

The chain couples TRBV2 to TRBJ1-1; TRBD1 is a possible D gene (5 bases). CDR1 and CDR2 from the germline V gene are SNHLY and FYNNEI. This CDR3 is 12 amino acids long. Trimming took off 8 bases at V and 2 bases at J, with 9 bases between the two ends. The DNA of the CDR3 is TGTGCCAGCTACAGGAGCAACACTGAAGCTTTCTTT. Translated: CASYRSNTEAFF.

Of note for this clone: Other DNA sequences within the sample encode an identical CDR3. This chain joins TRBV9 and TRBJ2-3; no clear D. Germline assignment: CDR1 SGDLS and CDR2 YYNGEE. This CDR3 comprises 14 residues. Trimming cost V 0 bases and J 1 base, with 6 bases left between them. The CDR3 coding sequence is TGTGCCAGCAGCGTAGGCCAGGGCACAGATACGCAGTATTTT. Its translation is CASSVGQGTDTQYF.

Turning to this clone: No conserved phenylalanine or tryptophan is present at the end of the CDR3, so a read error is the likely explanation. The chain has TRBV4-2 and TRBJ1-1, with D hard to call. Trimming took 3 bases from V and 3 from J, leaving 8 bases between them. The CDR3 runs 13 residues. Germline CDR1 reads LGHNA; CDR2 reads YNFKEQ. The CDR3 nucleotides are TGTGCCAGCAGCCAGACGGCTGACACTGAAGCTTTCGTT. Translated: CASSQTADTEAFV.

This chain connects TRBV5-1 to TRBJ2-3; TRBD2 is a possible D gene (6 bases). Germline CDR1 and CDR2: SGHRS and YFSETQ. The CDR3 is 16 amino acids. V lost 4 bases and J lost 2, with 17 bases in between. The CDR3 DNA is TGCGCCAGCAGCCGGGCGCGGGACCGCCCCACAGATACGCAGTATTTT. Amino acids: CASSRARDRPTDTQYF.

V usage is TRBV27 and J usage is TRBJ2-7; 11 bases are shared with TRBD2. The CDR3 spans 15 residues. V lost 5 bases to trimming and J lost 9 bases; unmatched junction nucleotides: 12. The germline V gene encodes CDR1 MNHEY and CDR2 SMNVEV (reference sequence). Written as DNA, the CDR3 is TGTGCCAGCAGTGCTTCGGGGACTAGCGGCGCGAGGCAGTACTTC. This codes for CASSASGTSGARQYF.

J is TRBJ2-7 and V is TRBV6-5; 8 nucleotides agree with TRBD2. V lost 6 bases, J lost 2 bases, and 6 bases stayed unmatched. Germline loops: CDR1 MNHEY, CDR2 SVGAGI. The CDR3 contains 14 residues. This CDR3 reads CASRYAGGAYEQYF. The CDR3, as DNA: TGTGCCAGCAGATACGCGGGGGGAGCCTACGAGCAGTACTTC.

In nucleotides, the CDR3 is TGTGCCAGTAGACTGGCGGGGGCCGCAACTGGCTACACCTTC. This sequence encodes CASRLAGAATGYTF. This chain uses TRBV19 with TRBJ1-2; a possible D gene is TRBD1 (6 bases). Trimming left V 6 bases short and J 7 bases short, with 18 bases between. CDR3 length: 14 residues. Germline CDR1 and CDR2: LNHDA and SQIVND (reference sequence).

The chain has TRBV9 and TRBJ1-6; 9 bases are shared with TRBD1. With V trimmed by 0 bases and J by 10 bases, 5 bases remained unmatched. The CDR3 runs to 15 residues. CDR1 is SGDLS and CDR2 is YYNGEE in the germline V gene. The chain's CDR3 is CASSVASDRGSPLHF. The CDR3 DNA sequence: TGTGCCAGCAGCGTAGCTTCGGACAGGGGATCACCCCTCCACTTT. The complete variable domain, with remaining parts taken from reference TRBV9 and TRBJ1-6, reads DSGVTQTPKHLITATGQRVTLRCSPRSGDLSVYWYQQSLDQGLQFLIQYYNGEERAKGNILERFSAQQFPDLHSELNLSSLELGDSALYFCASSVASDRGSPLHFGNGTRLTVT.

J is TRBJ2-1 and V is TRBV9; 12 nucleotides line up with TRBD2. Per the germline V gene, CDR1 is SGDLS and CDR2 is YYNGEE. The V and J ends lost 4 bases and 2 bases, in that order; junction bases with no gene match: 4. The CDR3 totals 16 residues. CDR3 region: CASSSRTSGTYNEQFF. CDR3 sequence (DNA): TGTGCCAGCAGCTCTCGGACTAGCGGGACCTACAATGAGCAGTTCTTC. The variable domain in full, completed from reference TRBV9 and TRBJ2-1, reads DSGVTQTPKHLITATGQRVTLRCSPRSGDLSVYWYQQSLDQGLQFLIQYYNGEERAKGNILERFSAQQFPDLHSELNLSSLELGDSALYFCASSSRTSGTYNEQFFGPGTRLTVL.

V gene TRBV7-9 combines with J gene TRBJ2-7; 11 nucleotides agree with TRBD1. This CDR3 spans 16 amino acids. V lost 1 base, J lost 5 bases, and 7 bases stayed unmatched. Germline assignment: CDR1 SEHNR and CDR2 FQNEAQ (reference sequence). Here the CDR3 DNA reads TGTGCCAGCAGCTTAGGACAGAGGACAGGGGGCCACGAGCAGTACTTC. Its translation is CASSLGQRTGGHEQYF.

The count of this clone is one. This chain joins TRBV7-8 and TRBJ2-5, with D maybe TRBD2 (5 bases). The CDR3 length is 12 residues. Germline V gives CDR1 SGHVS, CDR2 FQNEAQ. V was shortened by 4 bases and J by 9 bases, with 12 bases between the two germline ends. The CDR3 DNA reads as TGTGCCAGCAGCTGGGATGCCGGGGCCCAGTACTTC. Translation: CASSWDAGAQYF.

This chain joins TRBV15 and TRBJ1-4; 10 positions match TRBD1. V lost 6 bases and J lost 7; bases outside the gene matches: 5. CDR1 and CDR2 from the germline V gene are LNHNV and YYDKDF (reference sequence). The CDR3 is 14 residues long. The CDR3 nucleotides read TGTGCCACCAGGACAGGGGGCGAGGGTGAAAAACTGTTTTTT. Amino acids: CATRTGGEGEKLFF.